The 18 T cell receptor beta chains below come from one sample, sequenced in a study of T-cell memory formation after mild COVID-19. From the 5' RACE reads, TCRdb called clonotypes with MiXCR, one entry per CDR3 protein. In the table there are roughly 610,000 distinct CDR3 sequences, approximately 15% of which are singletons. Sequenced: PBMCs or a T cell subset sorted from them (not recorded which). Every receptor here comes from an adult woman who had mild COVID-19 (a few samples of this study predate the infection). Cell type and time point are not known.

This clonotype was detected only a few times. The chain combines TRBV5-1 with TRBJ1-2, with D unclear. V lost 3 bases, J lost 4 bases, and 10 bases lay in between. In germline, CDR1 is SGHRS, CDR2 YFSETQ. This CDR3 region has 13 residues. DNA of the CDR3: TGCGCCAGCAGCTCCGACGGACTCTATGGCTACACCTTC. Translation: CASSSDGLYGYTF.

This rearrangement joins TRBV19 to TRBJ2-7; 7 bases agree with TRBD1. Trimming at V came to 7 bases and at J to 3 bases, leaving 6 bases not matched to a gene. The germline V gene has CDR1 LNHDA and CDR2 SQIVND (reference sequence). The CDR3 loop spans 13 amino acids. DNA of the CDR3: TGTGCCAGTAAAGGGGGCCGGAACTACGAGCAGTACTTC. Its protein is CASKGGRNYEQYF.

This clonotype was recorded at least ten times. The chain joins TRBV12-3 or TRBV12-4 to TRBJ2-1; 8 bases map to TRBD2. This CDR3 comprises 14 residues. The V gene end was trimmed by 7 bases and the J gene end by 5 bases; junction bases not matched to a gene: 7. CDR3 coding DNA: TGTGCCAGCACCCTCGGACTAGCCCACAATGAGCAGTTCTTC. Protein product: CASTLGLAHNEQFF.

For the CDR3, the DNA is TGCAGCGTTGAAGATACAGGGCGGGAGGAGACCCAGTACTTC. It codes for CSVEDTGREETQYF. J is TRBJ2-5 and V is TRBV29-1; D perhaps matches TRBD2 (7 bases). The CDR3 has 14 residues. Per germline, CDR1 SQVTM and CDR2 ANQGSEA. V was pared by 0 bases and J by 5 bases, with 13 bases between.

Only a few counts were recorded for this clonotype. The junction differs from germline at one of its ends, possibly a read error. The chain employs TRBV24-1 and TRBJ1-5, with 7 bases aligning to TRBD1. The CDR3 contains 14 residues. The germline V gene has CDR1 KGHDR and CDR2 SFDVKD. The DNA for the CDR3 is TGTGACACCAGTGACGGACAGGGCAATCAGCCCCAGCATTTT. This codes for CDTSDGQGNQPQHF.

V gene TRBV7-9 combines with J gene TRBJ2-1, with 13 bases fitting TRBD2. CDR1 is SEHNR, CDR2 FQNEAQ, per germline (reference sequence). The CDR3 loop spans 18 amino acids. V gave up 4 bases and J gave up 3 bases; unmatched junction bases: 9. The CDR3 DNA reads TGTGCCAGCAGCTCCCAGCCCGGGACTAGCGGGATCTACAATGAGCAGTTCTTC. Protein product: CASSSQPGTSGIYNEQFF.

For this clonotype: Possible read error: a much larger clone is one base away. The rearrangement links TRBV5-1 to TRBJ2-5; TRBD2 is a possible D gene (6 bases). Germline values: CDR1 SGHRS, CDR2 YFSETQ. The CDR3 is made up of 16 amino acids. Trimming cost V 1 base and J 5 bases, with 18 bases left between them. CDR3: CASSLTSLREWETQYF. For the CDR3, the DNA is TGCGCCAGCAGCTTGACTAGCCTCAGAGAGTGGGAGACCCAGTACTTC.

The chain couples TRBV6-6 to TRBJ2-3; 7 bases are a match to TRBD2. Trimming removed 5 bases from V and 1 base from J; junction bases left unmatched: 6. CDR3 length: 15 amino acids. Per germline, CDR1 MNHNY and CDR2 SVGAGI (reference sequence). The CDR3 DNA sequence: TGTGCCAGCAGTCCACCCACTAGCGGCACAGATACGCAGTATTTT. It yields the protein CASSPPTSGTDTQYF.

This clonotype was counted many times. The V gene is TRBV20-1, the J gene TRBJ2-1, with D hard to call. Trimming removed 3 bases from V and 7 bases from J, with 13 bases in between. CDR1 and CDR2 from the germline V gene are DFQATT and SNEGSKA (reference sequence). CDR3 size: 13 residues. This CDR3 is CSASVPPLNEQFF. Written as DNA, the CDR3 is TGCAGTGCTAGCGTCCCCCCTCTTAATGAGCAGTTCTTC.

In this sample, this clonotype turned up once. The chain combines TRBV27 with TRBJ1-5, with D perhaps matching TRBD1 (6 bases). V shed 2 bases and J shed 7 bases, with 15 bases lying between them. Germline values: CDR1 MNHEY, CDR2 SMNVEV (reference sequence). The CDR3 extends over 15 amino acids. The CDR3 spells CASSLEGGFGQPQHF. In DNA form, the CDR3 reads TGTGCCAGCAGTTTAGAAGGGGGTTTTGGGCAGCCCCAGCATTTT.

The sample holds many counts of this clonotype. J is TRBJ2-1 and V is TRBV7-8; 10 bases fit TRBD1. Germline CDR1 is SGHVS and CDR2 is FQNEAQ. This CDR3 is 18 amino acids long. The ends lost 4 bases at V and 0 bases at J; junction bases unmatched: 9. The CDR3 here is CASSWPGQGISSYNEQFF. The CDR3 DNA sequence: TGTGCCAGCAGCTGGCCGGGACAGGGGATTAGCTCCTACAATGAGCAGTTCTTC.

In its sample, this clonotype was seen a few times. V is TRBV12-3 or TRBV12-4 and J is TRBJ2-3; a weak D match, TRBD2 (5 bases). The CDR3 covers 18 residues. Trimming shortened V by 2 bases and J by 0 bases, and 18 bases separated the two germline ends. The CDR3, as DNA: TGTGCCAGCAGTTTATGGCAGGTTCGACTATCTAGCACAGATACGCAGTATTTT. It codes for CASSLWQVRLSSTDTQYF.

The genes are TRBV5-1 and TRBJ2-3; D not certain. The germline V gene has CDR1 SGHRS and CDR2 YFSETQ. V was clipped by 4 bases and J by 0 bases, with 9 bases between them. The CDR3 covers 14 residues. The DNA of the CDR3 is TGCGCCAGCAGCGCCCCCGCTAGCACAGATACGCAGTATTTT. It specifies CASSAPASTDTQYF.

This clonotype was observed a few times. This chain links TRBV12-3 or TRBV12-4 with TRBJ2-1; 9 bases line up with TRBD1. The CDR3 totals 13 residues. Trimming cost V 9 bases and J 2 bases; bases outside gene matches: 2. The CDR3 DNA reads TGTGCCAGTCGACAGGGGGCCTACAATGAGCAGTTCTTC. Its translation: CASRQGAYNEQFF.

CDR3 loop: CASSPGLAGASGANVLTF. In DNA form, the CDR3 reads TGCGCCAGCAGCCCGGGACTAGCGGGGGCCTCTGGGGCCAACGTCCTGACTTTC. The V gene is TRBV4-1, the J gene TRBJ2-6, with 14 bases identical to TRBD2. The CDR3 length is 18 residues. In germline, CDR1 is MGHRA, CDR2 YSYEKL. The junction had 2 bases not matched to a gene; V was cut back by 4 bases and J by 0 bases.

V and J are TRBV11-2 and TRBJ1-1; D may be TRBD1 (6 bases). V lost 0 bases to trimming and J lost 6 bases, with 11 bases between them. CDR3 length: 14 amino acids. Germline V gives CDR1 SGHAT, CDR2 FQNNGV. The CDR3 loop reads CASSLERGVAEAFF. The DNA for the CDR3 is TGTGCCAGCAGCTTAGAGAGGGGGGTCGCTGAAGCTTTCTTT.

V usage is TRBV7-2 and J usage is TRBJ2-3; no clear D. The length of the CDR3 is 16 residues. V was shortened by 5 bases and J by 2 bases, with 17 bases between the two germline ends. Looked up from germline, CDR1 is SGHTA and CDR2 is FQGNSA. This chain's CDR3 is CASSTRLAGITDTQYF. CDR3 nucleotide sequence: TGTGCCAGCAGCACTCGACTGGCCGGAATCACAGATACGCAGTATTTT.

The chain couples TRBV20-1 to TRBJ1-1; D is ambiguous. Trimming cost V 5 bases and J 0 bases, with 16 bases left between them. Germline V lookup: CDR1 DFQATT, CDR2 SNEGSKA (reference sequence). The CDR3 totals 15 residues. The CDR3, as DNA: TGCAGTGCTCGCGGAGGGAGAGAGATGAACACTGAAGCTTTCTTT. Its translation: CSARGGREMNTEAFF.